These T cell receptor beta chains were read from a single sample in a study of blood T cell repertoires in COVID-19. Measured with immunoSEQ multiplex PCR; TCRdb has only the in-frame clones, and not every one. Here the sample spans 47,000 or so clones, 80% to 85% being singletons. Source material: peripheral blood. The origin of the receptors is a woman over 75 with COVID-19, enrolled during active disease. The CDR3 runs from the conserved cysteine through the conserved F or W. Fields, in order: V gene, CDR3 length, CDR3 protein.

TRBV12-3/TRBV12-4 | 13 | CASSFREGVRQFF
TRBV6-5 | 14 | CASSRTGGNSPLHF
TRBV2 | 13 | CASSVYSNQPQHF
TRBV2 | 13 | CASSSSGRIEQYF
TRBV7-9 | 15 | CASSPRTGQKYGYTF
TRBV28 | 16 | CASSQDRGTTNEKLFF
TRBV30 | 13 | CAWGLANTGELFF
TRBV28 | 15 | CASSLSFGEAQVAFF
TRBV5-1 | 19 | CASSLGLAGGVGSYNEQFF
TRBV6-5 | 13 | CASSPDSNYGYTF
TRBV27 | 17 | CASSLGLAGVGTDTQYF
TRBV5-4 | 14 | CASSFSRAEETQYF
TRBV6-2/TRBV6-3 | 16 | CASSPRISGAYNEQFF
TRBV6-1 | 14 | CASSSWKGTGELFF
TRBV7-8 | 14 | CASSLIAGTYEQYF
TRBV9 | 12 | CASMTRSHTIYF
TRBV11-3 | 13 | CASSRQNSYEQYF
TRBV6-5 | 15 | CASKRAREGVQPQHF
TRBV19 | 12 | CASSIRGEKLFF
TRBV29-1 | 14 | CSEGTGLNTDTQYF
TRBV19 | 15 | CASSPSRASTDTQYF
TRBV5-1 | 14 | CASSVRQGTDTQYF
TRBV19 | 13 | CASGWRGRYEQYF
TRBV18 | 13 | CASSPWQGSEQFF
TRBV27 | 13 | CASTRSSTDTQYF
TRBV7-9 | 15 | CASSFAGGVADTQYF
TRBV19 | 18 | CASSTPSTGLADPWEQYF
TRBV3-1/TRBV3-2 | 17 | CASSLRTSSSSYNEQFF
TRBV12-3/TRBV12-4 | 13 | CASSGGVIETQYF
TRBV25-1 | 16 | CASSEWVSGDQETQYF
TRBV7-9 | 15 | CASRTPGTNTGELFF
TRBV2 | 15 | CASTGGGAGVGEQYF
TRBV7-3 | 17 | CASSPKAGASSYNEQFF
TRBV5-1 | 15 | CASSLNGGYSDEQYF
TRBV7-2 | 15 | CASTERSSGNQPQHF
TRBV30 | 13 | CARQPGWGTEAFF
TRBV6-4 | 15 | CASSHKGQGSYEQYF
TRBV4-1 | 16 | CASSQGRTSGQETQYF
TRBV14 | 15 | CASSSAGGVGNEQFF
TRBV5-5 | 13 | CASSSRRQETQYF
TRBV3-1/TRBV3-2 | 15 | CASSQVRSSGNTIYF
TRBV15 | 15 | CATSSGTSDTGELFF
TRBV29-1 | 12 | CSVEGQVYGYTF
TRBV19 | 14 | CASSREAFSYEQYF
TRBV7-2 | 14 | CASSLMGLGYGYTF
TRBV5-1 | 13 | CASSQDSFYGYTF
TRBV27 | 14 | CASSKTSDAYEQYF
TRBV18 | 15 | CASSPTARGYTEAFF
TRBV28 | 14 | CASSPTDIDYEQYF
TRBV10-3 | 14 | CAIRGTGGNYGYTF